This is a list of T cell receptor beta chains from one sample in a study of cytomegalovirus exposure and HLA in healthy donors. Only in-frame clones appear in the TCRdb table, and some are missing; sequencing was by immunoSEQ multiplex PCR. The sample yields 150,000 to 200,000 clones, around 80% seen once. Sequencing used PBMCs. The receptors stem from a girl aged 10 to 17 in good health and CMV-seropositive. Both conserved end residues are part of each CDR3. The listing skips clone size in some rows; elsewhere it reads once, few, many or a size class.

J | V | size | CDR3
TRBJ1-2 | TRBV18 | NA | CASSRDRLNYGYTF
TRBJ2-3 | TRBV21-1 | NA | CASEPRSCTDTQYF
TRBJ2-2 | TRBV4-2 | NA | CASSQVSSGSSWELFF
TRBJ2-7 | TRBV5-1 | NA | CASSSPGASSSYEQYF
TRBJ2-2 | TRBV15 | NA | CATSRDKAGSVGELFF
TRBJ2-7 | TRBV5-1 | NA | CASSLESYYEQYF
TRBJ2-5 | TRBV7-9 | NA | CASRRSAGGKETQYF
TRBJ2-7 | TRBV29-1 | NA | CSVVGTGSHEQYF
TRBJ2-2 | TRBV21-1 | NA | CASTPSGPYSWRTGELFF
TRBJ1-3 | TRBV9 | once | CASRGTDSGNTIYF
TRBJ2-1 | TRBV19 | NA | CASSWTAYNEQFF
TRBJ2-7 | TRBV6-5 | NA | CASSYSDREAQYF
TRBJ2-7 | TRBV6-5 | NA | CASSQGQGAYEQYF
TRBJ2-3 | TRBV2 | NA | CASRTSGLWLTQYF
TRBJ2-7 | TRBV19 | NA | CASRGGTGFDEQYF
TRBJ2-7 | TRBV13 | NA | CASRETSGNWYEQYF
TRBJ2-7 | TRBV5-4 | NA | CASSLGLADRYEQYF
TRBJ2-2 | TRBV9 | NA | CASSRAPGDTGELFF
TRBJ1-1 | TRBV19 | NA | CASSHRVWTEAFF
TRBJ2-7 | TRBV5-1 | NA | CASSLGRDYEQYF
TRBJ2-2 | TRBV6-5 | NA | CASSYSPGLNTGELFF
TRBJ1-2 | TRBV29-1 | NA | CSVGHRENYGYTF
TRBJ1-2 | TRBV19 | NA | CASSISGDYGYTF
TRBJ2-1 | TRBV9 | NA | CASSGWGVINEQFF
TRBJ1-2 | TRBV6-6 | NA | CASSYDGTGGNGYTF
TRBJ1-2 | TRBV15 | NA | CATSRAPTGGEGYTF
TRBJ2-1 | TRBV4-3 | few | CASSQENVAGFYNEQFF
TRBJ1-1 | TRBV29-1 | NA | CGGSGGIGTEAFF
TRBJ2-1 | TRBV19 | NA | CASSSYNEQFF
TRBJ2-7 | TRBV6-1 | NA | CASNSDEQYF
TRBJ1-2 | TRBV19 | NA | CASTRTHNYGYTF
TRBJ1-5 | TRBV5-6 | NA | CASSWQGQPQHF